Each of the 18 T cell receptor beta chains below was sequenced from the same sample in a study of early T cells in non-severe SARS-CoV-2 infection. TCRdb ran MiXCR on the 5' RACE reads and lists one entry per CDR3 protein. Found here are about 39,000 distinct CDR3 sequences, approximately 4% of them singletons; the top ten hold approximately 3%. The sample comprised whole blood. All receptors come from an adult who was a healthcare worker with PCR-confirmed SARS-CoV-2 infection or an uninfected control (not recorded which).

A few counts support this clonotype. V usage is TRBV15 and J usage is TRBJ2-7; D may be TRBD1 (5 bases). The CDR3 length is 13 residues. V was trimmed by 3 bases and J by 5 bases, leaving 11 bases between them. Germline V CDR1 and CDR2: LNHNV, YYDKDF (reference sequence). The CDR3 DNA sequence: TGTGCCACCAGCAGTCCCCCAGGGAACGAGCAGTACTTC. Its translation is CATSSPPGNEQYF.

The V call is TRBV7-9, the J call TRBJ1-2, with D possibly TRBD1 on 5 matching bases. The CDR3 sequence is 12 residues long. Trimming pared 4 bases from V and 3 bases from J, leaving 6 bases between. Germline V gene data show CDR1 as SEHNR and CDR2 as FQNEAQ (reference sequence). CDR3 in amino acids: CASSSTDYGYTF. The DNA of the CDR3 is TGTGCCAGCAGCTCGACAGACTATGGCTACACCTTC.

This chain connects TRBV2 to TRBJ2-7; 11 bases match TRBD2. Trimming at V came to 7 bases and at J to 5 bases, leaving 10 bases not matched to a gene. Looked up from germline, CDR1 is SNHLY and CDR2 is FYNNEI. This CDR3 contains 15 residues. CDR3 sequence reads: CASISSSGGEDEQYF. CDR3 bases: TGTGCCAGCATCTCAAGTAGCGGGGGGGAGGACGAGCAGTACTTC. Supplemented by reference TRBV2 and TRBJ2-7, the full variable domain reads EPEVTQTPSHQVTQMGQEVILRCVPISNHLYFYWYRQILGQKVEFLVSFYNNEISEKSEIFDDQFSVERPDGSNFTLKIRSTKLEDSAMYFCASISSSGGEDEQYFGPGTRLTVT.

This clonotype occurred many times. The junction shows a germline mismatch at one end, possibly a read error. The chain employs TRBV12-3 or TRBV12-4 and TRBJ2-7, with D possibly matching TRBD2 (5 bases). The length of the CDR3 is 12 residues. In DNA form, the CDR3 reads TGTGCCAGCAGTACCACCCTGGACGGGCGGGACTTC. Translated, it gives CASSTTLDGRDF.

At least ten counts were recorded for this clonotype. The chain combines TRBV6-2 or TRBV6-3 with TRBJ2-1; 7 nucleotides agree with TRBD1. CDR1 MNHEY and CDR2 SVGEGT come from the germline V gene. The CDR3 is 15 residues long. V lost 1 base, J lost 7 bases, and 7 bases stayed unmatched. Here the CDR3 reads CASSYYTLRGNEQFF. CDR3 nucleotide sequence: TGTGCCAGCAGTTACTACACACTCAGGGGGAATGAGCAGTTCTTC.

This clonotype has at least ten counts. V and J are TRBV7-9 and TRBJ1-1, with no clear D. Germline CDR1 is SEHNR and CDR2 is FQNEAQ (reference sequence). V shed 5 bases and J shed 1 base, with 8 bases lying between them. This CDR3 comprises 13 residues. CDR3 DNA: TGTGCCAGCAGCCAGCGACAGAACACTGAAGCTTTCTTT. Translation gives CASSQRQNTEAFF.

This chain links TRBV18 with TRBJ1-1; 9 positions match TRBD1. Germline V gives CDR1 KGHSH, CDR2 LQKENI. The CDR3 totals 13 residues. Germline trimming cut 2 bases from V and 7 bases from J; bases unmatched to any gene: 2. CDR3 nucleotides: TGTGCCAGCTCACCAGTGGACAGGGGTGAAGCTTTCTTT. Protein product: CASSPVDRGEAFF. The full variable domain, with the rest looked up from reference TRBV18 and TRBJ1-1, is NAGVMQNPRHLVRRRGQEARLRCSPMKGHSHVYWYRQLPEEGLKFMVYLQKENIIDESGMPKERFSAEFPKEGPSILRIQQVVRGDSAAYFCASSPVDRGEAFFGQGTRLTVV.

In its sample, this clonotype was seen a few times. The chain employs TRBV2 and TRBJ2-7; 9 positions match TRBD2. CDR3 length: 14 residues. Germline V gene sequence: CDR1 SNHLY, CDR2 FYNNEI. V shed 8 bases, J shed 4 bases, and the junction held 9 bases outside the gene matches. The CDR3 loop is CASGPLAGRYEQYF. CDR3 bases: TGTGCCAGCGGACCCCTAGCGGGAAGGTACGAGCAGTACTTC. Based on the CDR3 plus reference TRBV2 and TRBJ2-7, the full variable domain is EPEVTQTPSHQVTQMGQEVILRCVPISNHLYFYWYRQILGQKVEFLVSFYNNEISEKSEIFDDQFSVERPDGSNFTLKIRSTKLEDSAMYFCASGPLAGRYEQYFGPGTRLTVT.

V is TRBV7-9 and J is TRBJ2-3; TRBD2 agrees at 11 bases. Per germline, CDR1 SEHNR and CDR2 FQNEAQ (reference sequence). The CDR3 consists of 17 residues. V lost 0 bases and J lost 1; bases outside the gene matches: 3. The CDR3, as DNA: TGTGCCAGCAGCTTAGCGAAGGGACTAGCGGGCACAGATACGCAGTATTTT. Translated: CASSLAKGLAGTDTQYF.

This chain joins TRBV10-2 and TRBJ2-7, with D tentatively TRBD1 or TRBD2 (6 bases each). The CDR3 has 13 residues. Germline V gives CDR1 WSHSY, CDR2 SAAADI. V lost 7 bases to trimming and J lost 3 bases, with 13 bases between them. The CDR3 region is CASTVGGRYEQYF. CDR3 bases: TGCGCCAGCACCGTGGGGGGCCGCTACGAGCAGTACTTC.

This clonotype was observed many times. The CDR3 DNA follows: TGTGCCAGCACCCTCGGGCAGGGAAAATATAGCAATCAGCCCCAGCATTTT. The encoded protein is CASTLGQGKYSNQPQHF. The V call is TRBV12-3 or TRBV12-4, the J call TRBJ1-5; tentative D call: TRBD1 (5 bases). The CDR3 length is 17 residues. V lost 7 bases and J 0 bases, leaving 19 bases between the germline ends.

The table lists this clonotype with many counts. CDR3: CASSLSGTGLWNIQYF. In DNA form, the CDR3 reads TGTGCCAGCTCACTATCCGGGACAGGGTTATGGAACATTCAGTACTTC. The V gene is TRBV18, the J gene TRBJ2-4; 9 bases map to TRBD1. CDR3 length equals 16 residues. V lost 4 bases, J lost 7 bases, and 11 bases stayed unmatched. The germline CDR1 and CDR2 sequences are KGHSH and LQKENI.

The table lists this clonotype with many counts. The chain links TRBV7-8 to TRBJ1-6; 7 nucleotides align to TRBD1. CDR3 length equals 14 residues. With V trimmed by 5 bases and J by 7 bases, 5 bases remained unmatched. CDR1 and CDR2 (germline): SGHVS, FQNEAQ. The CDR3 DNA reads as TGTGCCAGCAGCCCGGACAGGTCAAATTCACCCCTCCACTTT. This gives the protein CASSPDRSNSPLHF.

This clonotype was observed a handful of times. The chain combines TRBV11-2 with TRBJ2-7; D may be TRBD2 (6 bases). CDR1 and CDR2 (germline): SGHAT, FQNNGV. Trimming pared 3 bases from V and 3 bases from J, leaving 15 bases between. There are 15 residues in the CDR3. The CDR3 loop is CASSLGAGLNYEQYF. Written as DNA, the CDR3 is TGTGCCAGCAGCTTGGGCGCGGGACTGAACTACGAGCAGTACTTC.

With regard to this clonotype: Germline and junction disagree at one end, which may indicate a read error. The CDR3 DNA follows: TGCGCCACCAGCCTCCTCCTTTGGGAGACCCAGTACTTC. Translated: CATSLLLWETQYF. The chain recombines TRBV12-3 or TRBV12-4 with TRBJ2-5; D gene unclear. This CDR3 has 13 residues.

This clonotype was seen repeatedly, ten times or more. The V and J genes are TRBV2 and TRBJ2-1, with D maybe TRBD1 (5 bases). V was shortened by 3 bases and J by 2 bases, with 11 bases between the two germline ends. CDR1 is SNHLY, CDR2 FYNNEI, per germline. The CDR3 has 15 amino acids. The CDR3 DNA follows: TGTGCCAGCAGTGAGCAGGGATCGACCTACAATGAGCAGTTCTTC. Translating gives CASSEQGSTYNEQFF.

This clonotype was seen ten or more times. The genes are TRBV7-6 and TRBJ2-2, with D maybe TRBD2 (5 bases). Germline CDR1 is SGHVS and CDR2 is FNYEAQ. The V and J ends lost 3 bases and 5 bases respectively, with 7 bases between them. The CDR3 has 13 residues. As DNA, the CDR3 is TGTGCCAGCAGCTTTACGGGGACCGGGGAGCTGTTTTTT. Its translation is CASSFTGTGELFF.

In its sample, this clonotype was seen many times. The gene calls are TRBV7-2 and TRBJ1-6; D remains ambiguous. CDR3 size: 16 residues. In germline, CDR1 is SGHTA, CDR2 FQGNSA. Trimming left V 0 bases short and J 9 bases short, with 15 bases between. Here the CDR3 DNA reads TGTGCCAGCAGCTTAGCGGGCCGAACCTCGGGTTCACCCCTCCACTTT. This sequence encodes CASSLAGRTSGSPLHF.